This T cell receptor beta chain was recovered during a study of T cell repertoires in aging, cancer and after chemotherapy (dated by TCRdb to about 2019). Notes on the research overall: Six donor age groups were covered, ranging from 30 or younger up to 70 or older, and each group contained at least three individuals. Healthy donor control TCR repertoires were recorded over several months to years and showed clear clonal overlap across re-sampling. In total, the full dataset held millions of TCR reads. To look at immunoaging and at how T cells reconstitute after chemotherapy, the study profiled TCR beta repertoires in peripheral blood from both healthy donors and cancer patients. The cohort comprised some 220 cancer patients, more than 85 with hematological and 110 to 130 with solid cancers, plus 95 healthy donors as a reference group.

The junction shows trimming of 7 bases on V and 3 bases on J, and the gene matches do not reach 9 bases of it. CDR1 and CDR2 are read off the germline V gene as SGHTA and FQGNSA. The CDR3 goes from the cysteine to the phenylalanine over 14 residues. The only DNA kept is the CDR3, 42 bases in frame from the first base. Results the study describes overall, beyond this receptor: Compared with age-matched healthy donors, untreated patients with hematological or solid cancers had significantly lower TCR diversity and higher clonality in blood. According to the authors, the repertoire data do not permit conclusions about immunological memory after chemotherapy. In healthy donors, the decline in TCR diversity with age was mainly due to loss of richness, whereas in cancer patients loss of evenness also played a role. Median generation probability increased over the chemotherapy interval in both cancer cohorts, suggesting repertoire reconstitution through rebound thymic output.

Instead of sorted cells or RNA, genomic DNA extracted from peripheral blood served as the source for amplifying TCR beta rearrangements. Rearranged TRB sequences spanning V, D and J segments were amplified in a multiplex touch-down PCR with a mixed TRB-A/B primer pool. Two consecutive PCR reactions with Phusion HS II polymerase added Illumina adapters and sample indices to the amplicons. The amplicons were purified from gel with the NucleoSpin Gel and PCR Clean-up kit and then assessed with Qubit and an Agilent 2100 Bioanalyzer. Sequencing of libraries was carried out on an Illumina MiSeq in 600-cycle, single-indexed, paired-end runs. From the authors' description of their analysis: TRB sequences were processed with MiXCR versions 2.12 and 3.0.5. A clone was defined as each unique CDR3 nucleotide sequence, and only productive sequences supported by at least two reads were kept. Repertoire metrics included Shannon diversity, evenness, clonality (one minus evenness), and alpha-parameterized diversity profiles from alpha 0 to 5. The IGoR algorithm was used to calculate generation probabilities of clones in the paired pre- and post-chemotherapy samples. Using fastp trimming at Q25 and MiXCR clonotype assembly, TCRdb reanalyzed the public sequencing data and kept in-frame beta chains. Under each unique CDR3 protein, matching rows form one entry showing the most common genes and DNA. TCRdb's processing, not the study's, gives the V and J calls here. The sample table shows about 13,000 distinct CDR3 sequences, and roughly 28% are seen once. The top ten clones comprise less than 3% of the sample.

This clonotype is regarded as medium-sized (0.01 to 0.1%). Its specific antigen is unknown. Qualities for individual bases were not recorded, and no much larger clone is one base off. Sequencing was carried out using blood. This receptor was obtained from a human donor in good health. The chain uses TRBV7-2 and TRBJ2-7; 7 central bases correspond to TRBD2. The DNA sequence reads TGTGCCAGCACCCCGGGGGGTCGAGTCTACGAGCAGTACTTC. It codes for CASTPGGRVYEQYF.